The next 27 T cell receptor beta chains were all read from a single sample in a study of blood T cell repertoires in COVID-19. This table comes from immunoSEQ multiplex PCR, and its TCRdb copy is limited to in-frame clones, with some not included. The repertoire holds 110,000 or so clones, with about nine tenths as singletons. The sequenced sample was peripheral blood. The receptors come from a woman aged 50 to 60 with acute or convalescent COVID-19.

This rearrangement joins TRBV6-5 to TRBJ1-5; 9 nucleotides match TRBD1. V was clipped by 5 bases and J by 2 bases; unmatched bases: 4. CDR3 length: 15 amino acids. CDR1 and CDR2 from the germline V gene are MNHEY and SVGAGI. The DNA for the CDR3 is TGTGCCAGCAGTCAGACAGGGGGGGGCAATCAGCCCCAGCATTTT. Residues: CASSQTGGGNQPQHF.

The gene calls are TRBV28 and TRBJ2-1, with 10 bases that match TRBD2. The CDR3 runs to 15 residues. Germline trimming cut 6 bases from V and 7 bases from J; bases unmatched to any gene: 9. Germline V lookup: CDR1 MDHEN, CDR2 SYDVKM. CDR3 sequence (DNA): TGTGCCAGCAGGAAACCTAGCGGGGGAACGAATGAGCAGTTCTTC. It codes for CASRKPSGGTNEQFF. Using reference TRBV28 and TRBJ2-1 for the parts outside the CDR3, the full variable domain is DVKVTQSSRYLVKRTGEKVFLECVQDMDHENMFWYRQDPGLGLRLIYFSYDVKMKEKGDIPEGYSVSREKKERFSLILESASTNQTSMYLCASRKPSGGTNEQFFGPGTRLTVL.

The V call is TRBV18, the J call TRBJ1-5, with D maybe TRBD1 (5 bases). The CDR3 length is 15 residues. Trimming left V 4 bases short and J 3 bases short, with 13 bases between. Germline V gives CDR1 KGHSH, CDR2 LQKENI. CDR3 sequence (DNA): TGTGCCAGCTCACTGTACGACAGCGTCAATCAGCCCCAGCATTTT. Protein sequence: CASSLYDSVNQPQHF.

Concerning this clone: Other nucleotide sequences in the sample specify the same CDR3. The J gene is TRBJ2-2, the V gene TRBV5-4; 7 bases line up with TRBD1. CDR3 size: 13 residues. Germline values: CDR1 SGHNT, CDR2 YYREEE (reference sequence). V lost 3 bases and J lost 4; bases outside the gene matches: 0. As DNA, the CDR3 is TGTGCCAGCAGCTGGACAGGCACCGGGGAGCTGTTTTTT. Translating gives CASSWTGTGELFF. The full variable domain, in which reference TRBV5-4 and TRBJ2-2 provide the parts outside the CDR3, is ETGVTQSPTHLIKTRGQQVTLRCSSQSGHNTVSWYQQALGQGPQFIFQYYREEENGRGNFPPRFSGLQFPNYSSELNVNALELDDSALYLCASSWTGTGELFFGEGSRLTVL.

This clone was seen a single time. The V and J genes are TRBV4-1 and TRBJ1-4, with D perhaps TRBD1 (6 bases). The V gene lost 2 bases and the J gene lost 5 bases, with 12 bases spanning the gap. There are 15 residues in the CDR3. CDR1 and CDR2 (germline): MGHRA, YSYEKL. CDR3 coding DNA: TGCGCCAGCAGCCAACCGGACAGAGAAAATGAAAAACTGTTTTTT. It translates to CASSQPDRENEKLFF.

This clone was counted once. The rearrangement uses TRBV27 and TRBJ1-6; 7 bases align to TRBD1. The CDR3 is 16 residues long. Germline V gene lookup returns CDR1 MNHEY and CDR2 SMNVEV (reference sequence). The V and J ends lost 6 bases and 7 bases, in that order; junction bases with no gene match: 12. The CDR3 DNA follows: TGTGCCAGCAGCCACACCCTGACAGGGCAAAATTCACCCCTCCACTTT. It encodes CASSHTLTGQNSPLHF.

V is TRBV7-3 and J is TRBJ2-1; 11 bases match TRBD2. Germline CDR1 is SGHTA and CDR2 is FQGTGA. V was pared by 5 bases and J by 7 bases, with 7 bases of the junction left unmatched. The CDR3 covers 15 residues. CDR3 DNA sequence: TGTGCCAGCAGCCCCGGGACTAGCGGCGGTAATGAGCAGTTCTTC. Translated: CASSPGTSGGNEQFF.

The chain employs TRBV19 and TRBJ1-4; 7 positions agree with TRBD1. Germline V CDR1 and CDR2: LNHDA, SQIVND (reference sequence). This CDR3 has 15 amino acids. The J segment lost 3 bases and the V segment lost 5 bases, leaving 6 bases of the junction unmatched. The CDR3 DNA reads TGTGCCAGTAGTTCAAGGGGGCTGCCTAATGAAAAACTGTTTTTT. This translates into CASSSRGLPNEKLFF.

V gene TRBV18 combines with J gene TRBJ1-2, with D possibly matching TRBD1 (5 bases). Germline assignment: CDR1 KGHSH and CDR2 LQKENI. The CDR3 sequence is 15 residues long. V dropped 5 bases and J dropped 0 bases, with 13 bases sitting between them. The CDR3 nucleotides read TGTGCCAGCTCAAGGGAGGGGTCCTCTAACTATGGCTACACCTTC. As protein: CASSREGSSNYGYTF.

This clone was observed a handful of times. The J gene is TRBJ1-1, the V gene TRBV2, with 8 bases fitting TRBD1. The germline CDR1 and CDR2 sequences are SNHLY and FYNNEI. Losses at the gene ends were 8 bases for V and 3 bases for J; bases not matched to a gene: 8. CDR3 length: 14 residues. CDR3 in amino acids: CASGADRVDTEAFF. CDR3 nucleotides: TGTGCCAGCGGGGCGGACAGGGTTGACACTGAAGCTTTCTTT.

The chain joins TRBV4-2 to TRBJ2-1; D perhaps matches TRBD2 (6 bases). The CDR3 contains 13 residues. The germline gives CDR1 LGHNA, CDR2 YNFKEQ. Trimming removed 5 bases at V and 6 bases at J, with 11 bases between. CDR3 DNA sequence: TGTGCCAGCAGCTCTCGGGGGAGCAATGAGCAGTTCTTC. Amino acids: CASSSRGSNEQFF.

The J gene is TRBJ1-4, the V gene TRBV27; possible D gene TRBD1, 5 bases. The CDR3 runs to 15 residues. V lost 7 bases, J lost 8 bases, and 20 bases lay in between. Germline loops: CDR1 MNHEY, CDR2 SMNVEV (reference sequence). CDR3 residues: CASKIWARAREKLFF. CDR3 bases: TGTGCCAGCAAAATCTGGGCCAGGGCTCGCGAAAAACTGTTTTTT.

The chain employs TRBV7-3 and TRBJ2-1, with TRBD1 identical over 9 bases. The CDR3 loop spans 15 amino acids. Per the germline V gene, CDR1 is SGHTA and CDR2 is FQGTGA. The junction had 2 bases not matched to a gene; V was cut back by 1 base and J by 4 bases. This CDR3 is CASSLNRGPYNEQFF. CDR3 sequence (DNA): TGTGCCAGCAGCTTAAACAGGGGGCCATACAATGAGCAGTTCTTC. Filled out from reference TRBV7-3 and TRBJ2-1, the complete variable domain reads GAGVSQTPSNKVTEKGKYVELRCDPISGHTALYWYRQSLGQGPEFLIYFQGTGAADDSGLPNDRFFAVRPEGSVSTLKIQRTERGDSAVYLCASSLNRGPYNEQFFGPGTRLTVL.

V and J are TRBV9 and TRBJ2-3; TRBD2 agrees at 12 bases. The CDR3 contains 18 residues. After removal of 0 bases from V and 5 bases from J, the junction contained 10 bases not matched to a gene. Per germline, CDR1 SGDLS and CDR2 YYNGEE. This chain's CDR3 is CASSVEGSSGGAGDTQYF. CDR3 DNA: TGTGCCAGCAGCGTAGAGGGCTCTAGCGGGGGGGCAGGAGATACGCAGTATTTT. The full variable domain, rest sourced from reference TRBV9 and TRBJ2-3, is DSGVTQTPKHLITATGQRVTLRCSPRSGDLSVYWYQQSLDQGLQFLIQYYNGEERAKGNILERFSAQQFPDLHSELNLSSLELGDSALYFCASSVEGSSGGAGDTQYFGPGTRLTVL.

The chain employs TRBV5-1 and TRBJ1-1, with TRBD1 identical over 8 bases. V dropped 4 bases and J dropped 0; count of bases not matched to a gene: 11. Germline V CDR1 and CDR2: SGHRS, YFSETQ. The CDR3 runs 17 residues. CDR3 sequence reads: CASSRGAGGGMNTEAFF. DNA for the CDR3: TGCGCCAGCAGCCGAGGGGCAGGGGGCGGCATGAACACTGAAGCTTTCTTT.

This chain joins TRBV24-1 and TRBJ2-5, with TRBD2 identical over 10 bases. The junction had 14 bases not matched to a gene; V was cut back by 2 bases and J by 6 bases. Germline V gene lookup returns CDR1 KGHDR and CDR2 SFDVKD. The CDR3 spans 18 residues. The CDR3: CATSDYHGTRAGGQTQYF. CDR3 DNA: TGTGCCACCAGTGATTACCACGGGACTAGAGCGGGAGGGCAGACCCAGTACTTC.

This sequence joins TRBV19 and TRBJ1-1, with D perhaps matching TRBD1 (5 bases). The CDR3 is 16 residues long. The V end was cut by 0 bases, the J end by 5 bases, with 16 bases between. Germline CDR1 reads LNHDA; CDR2 reads SQIVND (reference sequence). Written as DNA, the CDR3 is TGTGCCAGTAGTATAGATCCCGCAGGGATGGATACTGAAGCTTTCTTT. This codes for CASSIDPAGMDTEAFF.

This chain uses TRBV10-3 with TRBJ1-4; TRBD1 matches 8 bases. The V gene's germline CDR1 is ENHRY and CDR2 SYGVKD. The CDR3 covers 12 residues. The ends lost 10 bases at V and 8 bases at J; junction bases unmatched: 6. The CDR3 here is CATGQAQEKLFF. The CDR3 nucleotides read TGTGCCACGGGACAGGCCCAGGAAAAACTGTTTTTT.

In DNA form, the CDR3 reads TGTGCCACCAGTAACAGGGGCGTACCGGGTCAGGCATCCATGAACACTGAAGCTTTCTTT. Translated: CATSNRGVPGQASMNTEAFF. The rearrangement joins TRBV15 to TRBJ1-1; 7 bases line up with TRBD1. J lost 0 bases, V lost 6 bases, and 22 bases had no gene match. CDR1 and CDR2 (germline): LNHNV, YYDKDF (reference sequence). There are 20 residues in the CDR3.

In regard to this clone: An end of the junction does not agree with germline; a read error may underlie this. The J gene is TRBJ2-1, the V gene TRBV6-5, with 8 positions matching TRBD1. This CDR3 has 14 amino acids. The germline CDR1 and CDR2 sequences are MNHEY and SVGAGI. Here the CDR3 reads CASNYRGSYNEQFF. The CDR3 nucleotides are TGTGCCAGCAATTACAGGGGGTCCTACAATGAGCAGTTCTTC.

The chain links TRBV4-1 to TRBJ2-7; possibly TRBD2 for D (5 bases). The CDR3 runs to 15 residues. Trimming stripped 1 base from V and 4 bases from J, with 14 bases between. Germline V gene data show CDR1 as MGHRA and CDR2 as YSYEKL. The CDR3 DNA reads TGCGCCAGCAGCCAAGGGTTGAACGGGGTGTACGAGCAGTACTTC. The encoded protein is CASSQGLNGVYEQYF.

The chain uses TRBV12-3 or TRBV12-4 and TRBJ2-7, with D hard to call. This CDR3 contains 11 residues. The V and J ends lost 4 bases and 6 bases respectively, with 7 bases between them. The CDR3 DNA reads TGTGCCAGCAGTTCCAAATTCGAGCAGTACTTC. As protein: CASSSKFEQYF.

The chain employs TRBV9 and TRBJ2-7; D possibly corresponds to TRBD1 (5 bases). CDR1 and CDR2 from the germline V gene are SGDLS and YYNGEE. CDR3 length: 13 amino acids. V gave up 0 bases and J gave up 2 bases, with 6 bases separating them. The CDR3 region has the DNA TGTGCCAGCAGCGTAGAGGGGACCTACGAGCAGTACTTC. This encodes CASSVEGTYEQYF.

V and J are TRBV6-2 or TRBV6-3 and TRBJ1-6; 8 nucleotides align to TRBD1. The CDR3 loop spans 15 amino acids. V was pared by 5 bases and J by 6 bases, with 6 bases of the junction left unmatched. Germline V lookup: CDR1 MNHEY, CDR2 SVGEGT. The CDR3 loop is CASSEGTGGNSPLHF. Written as DNA, the CDR3 is TGTGCCAGCAGTGAGGGGACAGGCGGTAATTCACCCCTCCACTTT.

This clone is a singleton in its sample. The genes are TRBV5-8 and TRBJ2-3; weak D call: TRBD1 (5 bases). Germline CDR1 and CDR2: SGHTS and YDEGEE. Trimming pared 2 bases from V and 3 bases from J, leaving 16 bases between. The length of the CDR3 is 16 residues. Written as DNA, the CDR3 is TGTGCCAGCAGCTTTGCAGGGTCAGTCGCGACAGATACGCAGTATTTT. It is translated as CASSFAGSVATDTQYF.

Written as DNA, the CDR3 is TGTGCCAGCAGCTTTAGTGGCAATGAGCAGTTCTTC. This codes for CASSFSGNEQFF. The chain joins TRBV7-9 to TRBJ2-1; the D is unclear. The CDR3 extends over 12 amino acids. Trimming left V 3 bases short and J 6 bases short, with 6 bases between. The germline V gene has CDR1 SEHNR and CDR2 FQNEAQ (reference sequence). Looking up the rest from reference TRBV7-9 and TRBJ2-1 gives the full variable domain: DTGVSQNPRHKITKRGQNVTFRCDPISEHNRLYWYRQTLGQGPEFLTYFQNEAQLEKSRLLSDRFSAERPKGSFSTLEIQRTEQGDSAMYLCASSFSGNEQFFGPGTRLTVL.

V gene TRBV2 combines with J gene TRBJ2-2; D unclear. With 1 base removed from V and 2 bases from J, the gap between germline ends came to 11 bases. CDR3 size: 16 residues. Germline CDR1 reads SNHLY; CDR2 reads FYNNEI. CDR3 loop: CASSEGGSVNTGELFF. The DNA of the CDR3 is TGTGCCAGCAGTGAAGGAGGATCCGTTAACACCGGGGAGCTGTTTTTT.